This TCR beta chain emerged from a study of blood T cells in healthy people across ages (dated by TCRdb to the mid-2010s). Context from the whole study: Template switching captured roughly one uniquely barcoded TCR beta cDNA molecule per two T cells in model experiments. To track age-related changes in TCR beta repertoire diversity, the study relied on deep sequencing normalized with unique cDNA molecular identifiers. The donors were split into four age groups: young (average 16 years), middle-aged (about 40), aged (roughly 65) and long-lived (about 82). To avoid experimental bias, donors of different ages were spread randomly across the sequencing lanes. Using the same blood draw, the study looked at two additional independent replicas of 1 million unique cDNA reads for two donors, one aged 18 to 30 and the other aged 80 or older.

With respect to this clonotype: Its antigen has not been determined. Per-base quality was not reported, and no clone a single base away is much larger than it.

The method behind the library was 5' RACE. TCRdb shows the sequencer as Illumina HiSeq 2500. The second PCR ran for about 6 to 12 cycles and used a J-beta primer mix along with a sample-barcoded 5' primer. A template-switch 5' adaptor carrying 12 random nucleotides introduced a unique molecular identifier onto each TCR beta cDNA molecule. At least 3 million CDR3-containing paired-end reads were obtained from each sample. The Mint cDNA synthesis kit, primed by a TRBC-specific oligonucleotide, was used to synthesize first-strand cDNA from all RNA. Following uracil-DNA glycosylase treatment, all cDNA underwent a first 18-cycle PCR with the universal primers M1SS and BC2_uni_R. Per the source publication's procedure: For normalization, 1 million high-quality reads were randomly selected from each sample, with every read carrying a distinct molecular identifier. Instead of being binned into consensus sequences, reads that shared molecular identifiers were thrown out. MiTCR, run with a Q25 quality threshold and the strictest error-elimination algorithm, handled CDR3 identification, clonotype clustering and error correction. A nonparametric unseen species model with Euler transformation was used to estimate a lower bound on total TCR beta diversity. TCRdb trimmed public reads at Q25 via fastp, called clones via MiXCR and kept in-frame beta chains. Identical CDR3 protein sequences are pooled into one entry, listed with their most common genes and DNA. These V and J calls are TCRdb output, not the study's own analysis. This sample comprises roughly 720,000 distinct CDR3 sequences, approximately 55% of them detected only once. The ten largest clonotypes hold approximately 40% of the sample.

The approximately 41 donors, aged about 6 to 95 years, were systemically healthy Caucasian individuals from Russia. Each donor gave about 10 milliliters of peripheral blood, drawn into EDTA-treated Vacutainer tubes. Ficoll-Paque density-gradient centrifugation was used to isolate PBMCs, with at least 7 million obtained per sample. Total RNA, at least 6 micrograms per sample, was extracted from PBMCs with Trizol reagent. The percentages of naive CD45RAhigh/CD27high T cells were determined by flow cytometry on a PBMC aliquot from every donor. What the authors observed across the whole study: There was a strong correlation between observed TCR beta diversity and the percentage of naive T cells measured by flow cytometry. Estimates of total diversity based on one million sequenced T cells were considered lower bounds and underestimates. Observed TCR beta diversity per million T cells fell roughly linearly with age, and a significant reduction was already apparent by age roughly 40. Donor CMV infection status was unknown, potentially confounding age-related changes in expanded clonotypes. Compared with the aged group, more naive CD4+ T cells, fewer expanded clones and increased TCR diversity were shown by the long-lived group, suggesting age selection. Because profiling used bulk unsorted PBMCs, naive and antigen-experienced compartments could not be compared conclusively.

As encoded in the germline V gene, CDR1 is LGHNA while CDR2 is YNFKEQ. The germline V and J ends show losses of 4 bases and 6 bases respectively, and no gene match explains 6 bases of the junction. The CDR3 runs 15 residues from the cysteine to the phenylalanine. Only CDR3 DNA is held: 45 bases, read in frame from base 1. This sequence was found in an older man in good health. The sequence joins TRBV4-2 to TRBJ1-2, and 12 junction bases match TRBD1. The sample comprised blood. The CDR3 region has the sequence CASSPGTGGSDGYTF. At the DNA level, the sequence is TGTGCCAGCAGCCCTGGGACAGGGGGCAGCGATGGCTACACCTTC.